Shown below are 5 T cell receptor beta chains from a single sample sequenced in a study of neurological immune-mediated disorders. TCRdb processed the 5' RACE reads anew with MiXCR; each CDR3 protein has one entry. The sample contains about 55,000 distinct CDR3 sequences, about 4% of which appear only once. Sequenced material: PBMCs. The source is a man in his forties or fifties with multiple sclerosis.

This clonotype was observed a handful of times. This chain connects TRBV7-9 to TRBJ2-7, with 8 bases identical to TRBD2. The CDR3 runs to 15 residues. The germline V gene encodes CDR1 SEHNR and CDR2 FQNEAQ (reference sequence). V was clipped by 5 bases and J by 2 bases; unmatched bases: 8. CDR3 region: CASSPPPGLAYEQYF. The CDR3 DNA is TGTGCCAGCAGCCCACCGCCGGGACTAGCCTACGAGCAGTACTTC.

This clonotype was counted ten times or more. The chain recombines TRBV7-2 with TRBJ1-5, with D possibly TRBD1 on 6 matching bases. The CDR3 has 15 amino acids. Germline V gene sequence: CDR1 SGHTA, CDR2 FQGNSA. V dropped 5 bases and J dropped 0 bases, with 11 bases sitting between them. The CDR3, as DNA: TGTGCCAGCAGCCTCGGACAGATTAGCAATCAGCCCCAGCATTTT. It is translated as CASSLGQISNQPQHF.

This clonotype was observed many times. This chain links TRBV20-1 with TRBJ2-1; perhaps TRBD2 as D (6 bases). Germline CDR1 is DFQATT and CDR2 is SNEGSKA (reference sequence). V gave up 6 bases and J gave up 7 bases, with 13 bases separating them. The CDR3 runs 12 residues. As DNA, the CDR3 is TGCAGTGCCCCGGACGGGAGAAATGAGCAGTTCTTC. This encodes CSAPDGRNEQFF.

This clonotype was counted many times. The genes are TRBV7-6 and TRBJ2-7; D unresolved. Germline CDR1 and CDR2: SGHVS and FNYEAQ. The CDR3 is 13 amino acids. V lost 2 bases and J lost 7, with 12 bases in between. The DNA for the CDR3 is TGTGCCAGCAGCTTACCGTTGGTGGGTGAGCAGTACTTC. This sequence encodes CASSLPLVGEQYF.

The chain combines TRBV12-3 or TRBV12-4 with TRBJ2-1; TRBD2 matches at 11 bases. The CDR3 runs to 15 residues. V lost 6 bases, J lost 7 bases, and 8 bases stayed unmatched. The CDR3 nucleotides read TGTGCCAGCAGCATACTAGCGGGAGTGGTGAATGAGCAGTTCTTC. Amino acid sequence: CASSILAGVVNEQFF.